Listed here are 23 T cell receptor beta chains from one sample, sequenced in a study of blood T cell repertoires in COVID-19. This table comes from immunoSEQ multiplex PCR, and its TCRdb copy is limited to in-frame clones, with some not included. The sample comprises 180,000 or so clones, 81% of which are singletons, and approximately 9.9% rests with the top ten. Sample: peripheral blood. These receptors were obtained from a woman between 40 and 55 years old with COVID-19, enrolled during active disease.

This sequence joins TRBV19 and TRBJ1-4; 9 bases are shared with TRBD1. The CDR3 totals 15 residues. V was clipped by 6 bases and J by 8 bases; unmatched bases: 10. Germline CDR1 reads LNHDA; CDR2 reads SQIVND (reference sequence). The CDR3 region has the DNA TGTGCCAGTAGGAACCCCGGGACAGGGAAAGAAAAACTGTTTTTT. Translating gives CASRNPGTGKEKLFF. Full variable domain (outside the CDR3, taken from reference TRBV19 and TRBJ1-4): DGGITQSPKYLFRKEGQNVTLSCEQNLNHDAMYWYRQDPGQGLRLIYYSQIVNDFQKGDIAEGYSVSREKKESFPLTVTSAQKNPTAFYLCASRNPGTGKEKLFFGSGTQLSVL.

V is TRBV27 and J is TRBJ2-2; no firm D call. The V and J ends lost 6 bases and 7 bases respectively, with 12 bases between them. The V gene's germline CDR1 is MNHEY and CDR2 SMNVEV (reference sequence). This CDR3 has 13 residues. CDR3 in DNA: TGTGCCAGCAGCCTCCCCCGCGTCGGGGAGCTGTTTTTT. Protein sequence: CASSLPRVGELFF.

This clone was found a few times. The chain links TRBV6-5 to TRBJ1-2, with 7 positions matching TRBD1. J was trimmed by 0 bases and V by 2 bases; bases with no gene match: 6. This CDR3 region has 16 residues. Germline lookup yields CDR1 MNHEY and CDR2 SVGAGI. Here the CDR3 DNA reads TGTGCCAGCAGTTACAGGGGGCAGGGAGCTAACTATGGCTACACCTTC. It encodes CASSYRGQGANYGYTF.

The genes are TRBV19 and TRBJ2-6; tentatively, D is TRBD1 (6 bases). The V end was cut by 4 bases, the J end by 0 bases, with 10 bases between. The CDR3 covers 16 residues. Germline assignment: CDR1 LNHDA and CDR2 SQIVND (reference sequence). CDR3 protein: CASSTYRASGANVLTF. The CDR3 nucleotides are TGTGCCAGTAGTACATACAGGGCCTCTGGGGCCAACGTCCTGACTTTC.

The rearrangement links TRBV20-1 to TRBJ1-1; D unresolved. CDR1 and CDR2 from the germline V gene are DFQATT and SNEGSKA (reference sequence). The CDR3 is made up of 13 amino acids. V was clipped by 3 bases and J by 4 bases, with 12 bases between them. The CDR3 bases are TGCAGTGCTAGTACCCCGATTAGCACTGAAGCTTTCTTT. This gives the protein CSASTPISTEAFF.

The chain joins TRBV18 to TRBJ1-1; D remains unclear. The CDR3 spans 13 residues. Germline CDR1 reads KGHSH; CDR2 reads LQKENI. The ends were cut back, 3 bases at V and 4 bases at J, with 9 bases in the middle. The CDR3 reads CASSPEGSTEAFF. CDR3 bases: TGTGCCAGCTCACCGGAGGGCAGCACTGAAGCTTTCTTT.

This sequence joins TRBV5-6 and TRBJ2-5; 10 bases align to TRBD1. With V trimmed by 3 bases and J by 1 base, 6 bases remained unmatched. The V gene's germline CDR1 is SGHDT and CDR2 YYEEEE. CDR3 size: 16 residues. The CDR3 DNA sequence: TGTGCCAGCAGCTCGTGGACAGGGGGTATCCAAGAGACCCAGTACTTC. This translates into CASSSWTGGIQETQYF.

This chain joins TRBV4-2 and TRBJ2-7; 9 bases fit TRBD1. Germline CDR1 is LGHNA and CDR2 is YNFKEQ. The V and J ends lost 1 base and 5 bases, in that order; junction bases with no gene match: 6. The CDR3 is 15 residues long. The CDR3 sequence: CASSQGQGGADEQYF. CDR3 in DNA: TGTGCCAGCAGCCAAGGACAGGGGGGAGCGGACGAGCAGTACTTC.

V usage is TRBV5-4 and J usage is TRBJ2-5; 9 nucleotides match TRBD1. This CDR3 is 14 amino acids long. Germline CDR1 SGHNT, CDR2 YYREEE (reference sequence). With 4 bases clipped from V and 4 bases from J, the junction kept 5 bases outside the gene matches. The CDR3 region is CASSPGQGIETQYF. CDR3 bases: TGTGCCAGCAGCCCTGGACAGGGGATAGAGACCCAGTACTTC.

This clone was found a few times. The V gene is TRBV11-3, the J gene TRBJ2-2; 10 bases fit TRBD2. The V and J ends lost 2 bases and 8 bases, in that order; junction bases with no gene match: 8. Germline lookup yields CDR1 SGHNT and CDR2 YENEEA. The CDR3 covers 16 residues. DNA for the CDR3: TGTGCCAGCAGCTTAACGCTAGCGGGAGCGTCAGGGGAGCTGTTTTTT. This sequence encodes CASSLTLAGASGELFF.

The rearrangement links TRBV19 to TRBJ2-1, with a weak D call TRBD1 (5 bases). CDR3 size: 12 residues. Germline CDR1 and CDR2: LNHDA and SQIVND (reference sequence). Trimming left V 4 bases short and J 7 bases short, with 8 bases between. Here the CDR3 reads CASSTQGNEQFF. DNA of the CDR3: TGTGCCAGTAGTACCCAGGGTAATGAGCAGTTCTTC.

This clone was observed at least ten times. V and J are TRBV7-9 and TRBJ1-2; D not certain. The CDR3 runs to 12 residues. V gave up 3 bases and J gave up 3 bases, with 5 bases separating them. Germline V lookup: CDR1 SEHNR, CDR2 FQNEAQ (reference sequence). The CDR3 DNA sequence: TGTGCCAGCAGCTTGTCAGACTATGGCTACACCTTC. It yields the protein CASSLSDYGYTF.

The chain recombines TRBV19 with TRBJ2-3; tentatively, D is TRBD2 (7 bases). CDR1 is LNHDA and CDR2 is SQIVND in the germline V gene (reference sequence). V was cut by 3 bases and J by 1 base, with 14 bases left in between. This CDR3 comprises 16 residues. As DNA, the CDR3 is TGTGCCAGTAGTATGGGCGGGGGCGTCGGCACAGATACGCAGTATTTT. Its translation is CASSMGGGVGTDTQYF. Looking up the rest from reference TRBV19 and TRBJ2-3 gives the full variable domain: DGGITQSPKYLFRKEGQNVTLSCEQNLNHDAMYWYRQDPGQGLRLIYYSQIVNDFQKGDIAEGYSVSREKKESFPLTVTSAQKNPTAFYLCASSMGGGVGTDTQYFGPGTRLTVL.

This chain connects TRBV30 to TRBJ2-2, with 10 bases fitting TRBD1. This CDR3 spans 15 amino acids. Germline loops: CDR1 GTSNPN, CDR2 SVGIG (reference sequence). V trimming: 4 bases; J trimming: 5 bases; junction bases outside the gene matches: 7. The CDR3 sequence: CAWNRQGATTGELFF. The CDR3 DNA follows: TGTGCCTGGAATCGACAGGGGGCGACGACCGGGGAGCTGTTTTTT.

The J gene is TRBJ1-2, the V gene TRBV4-2; TRBD1 matches at 9 bases. The CDR3 extends over 16 amino acids. CDR1 and CDR2 from the germline V gene are LGHNA and YNFKEQ. Trimming took 0 bases from V and 7 from J; bases not matched to a gene: 9. The CDR3 DNA reads as TGTGCCAGCAGCCAAGAAAGGGGACAGGGTTCATCTGGCTACACCTTC. Amino acids: CASSQERGQGSSGYTF.

V usage is TRBV4-1 and J usage is TRBJ1-2; possibly TRBD1 for D (6 bases). CDR1 and CDR2 (germline): MGHRA, YSYEKL. Deletions cut 2 bases from V and 4 bases from J, with 14 bases between. This CDR3 has 15 residues. The CDR3 loop is CASSQPTGTSYGYTF. The DNA of the CDR3 is TGCGCCAGCAGCCAACCTACCGGGACAAGCTATGGCTACACCTTC.

V usage is TRBV7-9 and J usage is TRBJ2-5; maybe TRBD2 (5 bases). The CDR3 totals 15 residues. Germline V gene data show CDR1 as SEHNR and CDR2 as FQNEAQ (reference sequence). Trimming shortened V by 3 bases and J by 7 bases, and 18 bases separated the two germline ends. CDR3 amino acids: CASSLASLAGGTQYF. The CDR3 DNA is TGTGCCAGCAGCTTGGCCAGTCTCGCGGGTGGGACCCAGTACTTC.

V and J are TRBV5-1 and TRBJ2-3; the D gene is possibly TRBD2 (5 bases). The CDR3 spans 13 residues. Germline lookup yields CDR1 SGHRS and CDR2 YFSETQ. V lost 3 bases, J lost 3 bases, and 8 bases lay in between. The CDR3, as DNA: TGCGCCAGCAGCTCAGGAGGAACAGATACGCAGTATTTT. As protein: CASSSGGTDTQYF.

The chain has TRBV5-6 and TRBJ1-4; 8 positions agree with TRBD1. Germline V lookup: CDR1 SGHDT, CDR2 YYEEEE. J lost 4 bases, V lost 4 bases, and 9 bases had no gene match. The CDR3 runs 16 residues. The CDR3 DNA reads TGTGCCAGCAGCCCGATGGAGACAGGGGATAATGAAAAACTGTTTTTT. Its protein is CASSPMETGDNEKLFF.

J is TRBJ1-2 and V is TRBV7-3; no firm D call. The CDR3 extends over 13 amino acids. CDR1 and CDR2 from the germline V gene are SGHTA and FQGTGA. The V and J ends lost 0 bases and 4 bases respectively, with 6 bases between them. CDR3 amino acids: CASSLTAFYGYTF. As DNA, the CDR3 is TGTGCCAGCAGCTTAACAGCCTTCTATGGCTACACCTTC. Combining the CDR3 with reference TRBV7-3 and TRBJ1-2 gives the whole variable domain GAGVSQTPSNKVTEKGKYVELRCDPISGHTALYWYRQSLGQGPEFLIYFQGTGAADDSGLPNDRFFAVRPEGSVSTLKIQRTERGDSAVYLCASSLTAFYGYTFGSGTRLTVV.

The V and J genes are TRBV28 and TRBJ2-6; TRBD1 might be the D (6 bases). This CDR3 comprises 23 residues. Germline values: CDR1 MDHEN, CDR2 SYDVKM. The V end was cut by 0 bases, the J end by 0 bases, with 27 bases between. The CDR3: CASSLWGHGRSDRLSSGANVLTF. The CDR3 DNA sequence: TGTGCCAGCAGTTTATGGGGTCATGGGCGCTCGGACAGATTAAGCTCTGGGGCCAACGTCCTGACTTTC. Supplemented by reference TRBV28 and TRBJ2-6, the full variable domain reads DVKVTQSSRYLVKRTGEKVFLECVQDMDHENMFWYRQDPGLGLRLIYFSYDVKMKEKGDIPEGYSVSREKKERFSLILESASTNQTSMYLCASSLWGHGRSDRLSSGANVLTFGAGSRLTVL.

V gene TRBV10-3 combines with J gene TRBJ2-1; D remains unclear. Trimming stripped 4 bases from V and 5 bases from J, with 9 bases between. Germline V CDR1 and CDR2: ENHRY, SYGVKD. CDR3 length equals 13 residues. The CDR3 nucleotides are TGTGCCATCAGTGGCCTTCGGGACAATGAGCAGTTCTTC. Protein: CAISGLRDNEQFF.

J is TRBJ2-3 and V is TRBV20-1; D is unresolved. V lost 3 bases and J 2 bases, leaving 9 bases between the germline ends. CDR3 length equals 13 residues. Looked up from germline, CDR1 is DFQATT and CDR2 is SNEGSKA (reference sequence). As DNA, the CDR3 is TGCAGTGCTAGTTTCCTAAACACAGATACGCAGTATTTT. This sequence encodes CSASFLNTDTQYF.